One sample yielded the 21 T cell receptor beta chains listed below, sequenced in a study of blood T cell repertoires in COVID-19. Data came from immunoSEQ multiplex PCR; TCRdb stores just in-frame clones and leaves some out. The table includes about 93,000 clones, 89% detected once. Sequencing was carried out using peripheral blood. The receptors were sampled from a man aged 50 to 60 with acute or convalescent COVID-19.

Written as DNA, the CDR3 is TGTGCCAGCAGCTTGCTAGGCAGGGTGAACACCATATATTTT. Protein: CASSLLGRVNTIYF. V usage is TRBV5-8 and J usage is TRBJ1-3; the D gene is possibly TRBD1 (5 bases). Trimming took off 1 base at V and 7 bases at J, with 12 bases between the two ends. The CDR3 consists of 14 residues. Germline V gene lookup returns CDR1 SGHTS and CDR2 YDEGEE.

V usage is TRBV5-4 and J usage is TRBJ1-1; D is unresolved. In germline, CDR1 is SGHNT, CDR2 YYREEE (reference sequence). V dropped 4 bases and J dropped 4 bases, with 14 bases sitting between them. The CDR3 covers 14 residues. The CDR3 is CASSPPGVGTEAFF. The CDR3 region has the DNA TGTGCCAGCAGCCCACCCGGGGTGGGCACTGAAGCTTTCTTT.

This chain connects TRBV28 to TRBJ2-5, with 9 bases identical to TRBD1. The J segment lost 5 bases and the V segment lost 4 bases, leaving 8 bases of the junction unmatched. Germline loops: CDR1 MDHEN, CDR2 SYDVKM. The CDR3 extends over 15 amino acids. CDR3 sequence: CASSSPGTGLETQYF. For the CDR3, the DNA is TGTGCCAGCAGTTCGCCCGGGACAGGGTTGGAGACCCAGTACTTC.

V gene TRBV7-9 combines with J gene TRBJ2-3, with a weak D call TRBD1 (5 bases). This CDR3 comprises 15 residues. CDR1 and CDR2 from the germline V gene are SEHNR and FQNEAQ (reference sequence). V shed 5 bases and J shed 3 bases, with 15 bases lying between them. CDR3 sequence: CASSPIQGTTDTQYF. DNA of the CDR3: TGTGCCAGCAGCCCCATCCAGGGTACGACAGATACGCAGTATTTT.

A single count supports this clone. This chain joins TRBV9 and TRBJ1-3; D is undetermined. CDR1 is SGDLS and CDR2 is YYNGEE in the germline V gene. Between the trimmed V and J ends, which lost 4 bases and 5 bases, there was a span of 16 bases. The CDR3 sequence is 15 residues long. DNA of the CDR3: TGTGCCAGCAGCCCCCCCCGGGATGAGAGAAACACCATATATTTT. It codes for CASSPPRDERNTIYF.

The chain combines TRBV15 with TRBJ2-5; the D gene is possibly TRBD2 (6 bases). The ends were cut back, 6 bases at V and 5 bases at J, with 13 bases in the middle. Germline CDR1 LNHNV, CDR2 YYDKDF (reference sequence). The CDR3 has 13 residues. The CDR3 is CATSGGLVETQYF. CDR3 coding DNA: TGTGCCACCAGTGGAGGGTTAGTTGAGACCCAGTACTTC.

The chain couples TRBV19 to TRBJ2-5; TRBD1 aligns across 11 bases. V lost 5 bases, J lost 5 bases, and 7 bases stayed unmatched. This CDR3 is 15 amino acids long. Germline loops: CDR1 LNHDA, CDR2 SQIVND (reference sequence). CDR3 nucleotides: TGTGCCAGTAGTGGGACAGGGGGGGTCGGGGAGACCCAGTACTTC. This gives the protein CASSGTGGVGETQYF.

This sequence joins TRBV2 and TRBJ2-7; D remains unclear. V was pared by 10 bases and J by 2 bases, with 12 bases between. Germline V CDR1 and CDR2: SNHLY, FYNNEI. The CDR3 is 12 amino acids. The CDR3: CATFLRAYEQYV. In DNA, the CDR3 is TGTGCCACTTTCCTTCGGGCCTACGAGCAGTACGTC.

This rearrangement joins TRBV5-1 to TRBJ2-3; D may be TRBD2 (5 bases). Germline CDR1 is SGHRS and CDR2 is YFSETQ. The CDR3 has 16 amino acids. The V end was cut by 0 bases, the J end by 2 bases, with 13 bases between. The CDR3 DNA reads as TGCGCCAGCAGCTTGGAGGGTAGAGCGGACACAGATACGCAGTATTTT. Amino acids: CASSLEGRADTDTQYF.

The rearrangement uses TRBV11-1 and TRBJ2-1; the D gene is possibly TRBD2 (5 bases). Germline CDR1 and CDR2: SGHAT and FQDESV (reference sequence). The CDR3 has 16 amino acids. V was shortened by 3 bases and J by 8 bases, with 20 bases between the two germline ends. The CDR3 reads CASSLTRVPEWDEQFF. The CDR3 DNA follows: TGTGCCAGCAGCTTGACGCGGGTTCCCGAGTGGGATGAGCAGTTCTTC. Full variable domain (missing parts from reference TRBV11-1 and TRBJ2-1): EAEVAQSPRYKITEKSQAVAFWCDPISGHATLYWYRQILGQGPELLVQFQDESVVDDSQLPKDRFSAERLKGVDSTLKIQPAELGDSAMYLCASSLTRVPEWDEQFFGPGTRLTVL.

This chain joins TRBV2 and TRBJ1-1, with D hard to call. Germline CDR1 SNHLY, CDR2 FYNNEI. The ends were cut back, 4 bases at V and 4 bases at J, with 13 bases in the middle. This CDR3 is 14 amino acids long. CDR3 in DNA: TGTGCCAGCAGTGGAAAGTTCCTGGCCACTGAAGCTTTCTTT. As protein: CASSGKFLATEAFF. Looking up the rest from reference TRBV2 and TRBJ1-1 gives the full variable domain: EPEVTQTPSHQVTQMGQEVILRCVPISNHLYFYWYRQILGQKVEFLVSFYNNEISEKSEIFDDQFSVERPDGSNFTLKIRSTKLEDSAMYFCASSGKFLATEAFFGQGTRLTVV.

The J gene is TRBJ2-1, the V gene TRBV19, with TRBD1 matching over 9 bases. This CDR3 has 17 amino acids. CDR1 and CDR2 from the germline V gene are LNHDA and SQIVND (reference sequence). The trim removed 5 bases at V and 4 bases at J, leaving 12 bases unmatched. The DNA for the CDR3 is TGTGCCAGTAGTTCGCGGACAGGGGATTTCATATACAATGAGCAGTTCTTC. It specifies CASSSRTGDFIYNEQFF.

The genes are TRBV29-1 and TRBJ1-2; 8 nucleotides match TRBD1. CDR3 length: 12 amino acids. V lost 7 bases and J lost 3; bases outside the gene matches: 4. CDR1 SQVTM and CDR2 ANQGSEA come from the germline V gene. The DNA of the CDR3 is TGCAGCGCCCTGACAGGGGACTATGGCTACACCTTC. It encodes CSALTGDYGYTF.

The chain uses TRBV29-1 and TRBJ1-2; D is perhaps TRBD1 (6 bases). V was shortened by 5 bases and J by 1 base, with 20 bases between the two germline ends. In germline, CDR1 is SQVTM, CDR2 ANQGSEA. The CDR3 runs 16 residues. CDR3 protein: CSVSLGRDTFNYGYTF. The CDR3 DNA sequence: TGCAGCGTTTCACTCGGCCGGGACACTTTTAACTATGGCTACACCTTC. Together with reference TRBV29-1 and TRBJ1-2, the CDR3 gives the full variable domain: SAVISQKPSRDICQRGTSLTIQCQVDSQVTMMFWYRQQPGQSLTLIATANQGSEATYESGFVIDKFPISRPNLTFSTLTVSNMSPEDSSIYLCSVSLGRDTFNYGYTFGSGTRLTVV.

Regarding this clone: Additional DNA sequences in this sample encode the identical CDR3. The chain recombines TRBV3-1 (or the pseudogene TRBV3-2) with TRBJ2-2; 10 positions agree with TRBD1. Germline CDR1 reads LGHDT; CDR2 reads YNNKEL (reference sequence). V lost 4 bases to trimming and J lost 6 bases; unmatched junction nucleotides: 8. This CDR3 region has 16 residues. The chain's CDR3 is CASSPRDRGQSGELFF. CDR3 DNA sequence: TGTGCCAGCAGCCCTAGGGACAGGGGTCAATCCGGGGAGCTGTTTTTT.

V and J are TRBV28 and TRBJ2-5; D is ambiguous. Germline CDR1 and CDR2: MDHEN and SYDVKM. The CDR3 length is 12 residues. The V and J ends lost 3 bases and 3 bases respectively, with 5 bases between them. The CDR3 reads CASSFLEETQYF. The CDR3 bases are TGTGCCAGCAGTTTCCTAGAAGAGACCCAGTACTTC.

The chain combines TRBV30 with TRBJ1-1; the match to TRBD1 covers 7 bases. Germline loops: CDR1 GTSNPN, CDR2 SVGIG (reference sequence). The CDR3 length is 12 residues. Trimming took 5 bases from V and 0 from J; bases not matched to a gene: 0. CDR3 in DNA: TGTGCCTGGGGACAGGTGAACACTGAAGCTTTCTTT. Translating it yields CAWGQVNTEAFF.

V usage is TRBV6-5 and J usage is TRBJ2-5; 7 nucleotides align to TRBD2. The CDR3 consists of 13 residues. Germline V gives CDR1 MNHEY, CDR2 SVGAGI. V lost 5 bases, J lost 7 bases, and 7 bases stayed unmatched. As DNA, the CDR3 is TGTGCCAGCAGTCTTAGCGGGCGGGGGACCCAGTACTTC. It translates to CASSLSGRGTQYF.

The rearrangement uses TRBV7-3 and TRBJ1-2; TRBD1 matches 8 bases. Germline V gene lookup returns CDR1 SGHTA and CDR2 FQGTGA. The CDR3 covers 14 residues. V shed 0 bases and J 8 bases; nucleotides not matched to a gene: 5. The CDR3 DNA reads TGTGCCAGCAGCTTAACGAGCAGGGGGCAGGGCTACACCTTC. This sequence encodes CASSLTSRGQGYTF. Variable domain in full (rest from reference TRBV7-3 and TRBJ1-2): GAGVSQTPSNKVTEKGKYVELRCDPISGHTALYWYRQSLGQGPEFLIYFQGTGAADDSGLPNDRFFAVRPEGSVSTLKIQRTERGDSAVYLCASSLTSRGQGYTFGSGTRLTVV.

The chain couples TRBV19 to TRBJ2-7; 7 nucleotides line up with TRBD1. There are 14 residues in the CDR3. The junction had 10 bases not matched to a gene; V was cut back by 5 bases and J by 6 bases. Germline V gives CDR1 LNHDA, CDR2 SQIVND (reference sequence). CDR3 sequence: CASSSQQGLGEQYF. In DNA, the CDR3 is TGTGCCAGTAGTTCGCAACAGGGGCTGGGCGAGCAGTACTTC.

This sequence joins TRBV28 and TRBJ1-5; no clear D. The germline V and J ends were trimmed by 3 bases and 0 bases, with 9 bases remaining between them. The CDR3 is 15 residues long. The germline CDR1 and CDR2 sequences are MDHEN and SYDVKM. CDR3 in amino acids: CASSFRYYSNQPQHF. The CDR3 region has the DNA TGTGCCAGCAGTTTCCGTTACTATAGCAATCAGCCCCAGCATTTT.